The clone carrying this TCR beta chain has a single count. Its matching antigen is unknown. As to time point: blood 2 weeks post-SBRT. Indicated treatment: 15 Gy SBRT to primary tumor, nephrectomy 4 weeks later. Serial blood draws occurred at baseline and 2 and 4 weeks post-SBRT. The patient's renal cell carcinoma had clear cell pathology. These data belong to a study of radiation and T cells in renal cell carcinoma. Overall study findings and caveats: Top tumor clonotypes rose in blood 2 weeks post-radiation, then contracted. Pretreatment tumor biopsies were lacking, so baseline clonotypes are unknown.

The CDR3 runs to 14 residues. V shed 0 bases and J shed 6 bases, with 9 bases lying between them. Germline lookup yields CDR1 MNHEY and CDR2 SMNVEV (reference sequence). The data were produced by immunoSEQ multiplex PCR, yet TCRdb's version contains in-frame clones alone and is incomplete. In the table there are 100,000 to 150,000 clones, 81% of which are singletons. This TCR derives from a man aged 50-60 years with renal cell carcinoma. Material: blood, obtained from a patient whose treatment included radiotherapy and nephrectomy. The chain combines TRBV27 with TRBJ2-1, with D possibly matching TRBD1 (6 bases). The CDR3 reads CASSLSRGGNEQFF. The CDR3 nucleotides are TGTGCCAGCAGTTTATCCAGGGGTGGCAATGAGCAGTTCTTC.